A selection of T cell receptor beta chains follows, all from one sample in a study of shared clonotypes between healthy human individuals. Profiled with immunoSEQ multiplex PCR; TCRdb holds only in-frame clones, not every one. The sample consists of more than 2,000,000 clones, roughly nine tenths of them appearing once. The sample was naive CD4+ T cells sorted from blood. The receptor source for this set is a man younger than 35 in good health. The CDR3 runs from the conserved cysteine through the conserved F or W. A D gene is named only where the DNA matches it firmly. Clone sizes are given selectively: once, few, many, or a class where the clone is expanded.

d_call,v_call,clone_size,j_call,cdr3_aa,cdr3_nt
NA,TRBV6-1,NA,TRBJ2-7,CASSLLIFSYEQYF,TGTGCCAGCAGCTTACTGATCTTCTCCTACGAGCAGTACTTC
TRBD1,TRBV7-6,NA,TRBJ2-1,CASSTDRDLGTYNEQFF,TGTGCCAGCAGCACCGACAGGGACCTGGGCACCTACAATGAGCAGTTCTTC
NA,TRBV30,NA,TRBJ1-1,CAWSVGPSNTEAFF,TGTGCCTGGAGCGTGGGTCCCTCGAACACTGAAGCTTTCTTT
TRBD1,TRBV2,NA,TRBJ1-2,CASSRDGTGPLGYTF,TGTGCCAGCAGTCGAGACGGGACAGGTCCCCTTGGCTACACCTTC
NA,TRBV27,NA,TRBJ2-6,CASMGHGTVRSGANVLTF,TGTGCCAGCATGGGTCACGGGACTGTCCGCTCTGGGGCCAACGTCCTGACTTTC
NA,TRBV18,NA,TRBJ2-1,CASSPPSRAQVPFF,TGTGCCAGCTCACCACCGAGCAGAGCCCAGGTCCCGTTCTTC
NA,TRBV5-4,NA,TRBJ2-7,CASSVGLHREQYF,TGTGCCAGCAGCGTGGGACTCCATAGAGAGCAGTACTTC
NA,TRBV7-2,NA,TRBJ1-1,CASSREAVNTEAFF,TGTGCCAGCAGCCGAGAAGCAGTGAACACTGAAGCTTTCTTT
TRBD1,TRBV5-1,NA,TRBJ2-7,CASSVTGQGGEQYF,TGCGCCAGCAGCGTCACGGGACAGGGAGGGGAGCAGTACTTC
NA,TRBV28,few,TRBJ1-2,CASSLNGYTF,TGTGCCAGCAGTTTAAACGGCTACACCTTC
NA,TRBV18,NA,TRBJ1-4,CASSPSTGRNEKLFF,TGTGCCAGCTCCCCGTCAACAGGGAGGAATGAAAAACTGTTTTTT
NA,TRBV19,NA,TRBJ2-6,CASTQGTGANVLTF,TGTGCCAGTACTCAGGGGACTGGGGCCAACGTCCTGACTTTC
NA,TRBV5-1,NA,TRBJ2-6,CASSLDIQVSGANVLTF,TGCGCCAGCAGCCTGGACATTCAGGTCTCTGGGGCCAACGTCCTGACTTTC
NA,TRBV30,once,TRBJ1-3,CAWSVTSSGNTIYF,TGTGCCTGGAGTGTAACCTCCTCTGGAAACACCATATATTTT
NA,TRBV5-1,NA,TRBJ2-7,CASSSLSYSPYEQYF,TGCGCCAGCAGCTCCCTCTCGTACTCTCCCTACGAGCAGTACTTC
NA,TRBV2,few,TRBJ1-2,CASSETSRSYTF,TGTGCCAGCAGTGAAACGTCCAGGAGCTACACCTTC
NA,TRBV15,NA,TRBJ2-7,CATSREIGDSSYEQYF,TGTGCCACCAGCAGAGAGATTGGGGATTCCTCCTACGAGCAGTACTTC
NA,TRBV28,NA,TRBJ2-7,CASSFRGWYEQYF,TGTGCCAGCAGTTTCAGGGGCTGGTACGAGCAGTACTTC
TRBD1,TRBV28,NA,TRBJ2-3,CASSPTGVLSTDTQYF,TGTGCCAGCAGTCCGACAGGGGTCCTTAGCACAGATACGCAGTATTTT
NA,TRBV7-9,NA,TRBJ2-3,CASSLAIMGTDTQYF,TGTGCCAGCAGCTTAGCCATTATGGGGACAGATACGCAGTATTTT
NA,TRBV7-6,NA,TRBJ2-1,CASSLASGRGSSYNEQFF,TGTGCCAGCAGCTTAGCTAGTGGGAGAGGGAGCTCCTACAATGAGCAGTTCTTC
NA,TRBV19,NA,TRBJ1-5,CASSEINQPQHF,TGTGCCAGTAGTGAGATAAATCAGCCCCAGCATTTT
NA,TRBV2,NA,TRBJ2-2,CASTSANTGELFF,TGTGCCAGCACTAGTGCGAACACCGGGGAGCTGTTTTTT
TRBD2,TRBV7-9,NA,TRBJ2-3,CASSLTTSGGSRTDTQYF,TGTGCCAGCAGCCTTACGACTAGCGGGGGGAGTCGCACAGATACGCAGTATTTT
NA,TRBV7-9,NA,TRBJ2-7,CASSLGSGQGYEQYF,TGTGCCAGCAGCTTAGGAAGCGGTCAGGGCTACGAGCAGTACTTC
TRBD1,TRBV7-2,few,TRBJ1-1,CASSLRQGRTEAFF,TGTGCCAGCAGCTTGCGACAGGGTAGGACTGAAGCTTTCTTT
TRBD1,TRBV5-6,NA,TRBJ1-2,CASSAGGTGGGYTF,TGTGCCAGCAGCGCCGGAGGGACAGGGGGCGGCTACACCTTC
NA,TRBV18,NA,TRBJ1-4,CASSPGSQIKEKLFF,TGTGCCAGCTCACCAGGGAGTCAGATCAAGGAAAAACTGTTTTTT
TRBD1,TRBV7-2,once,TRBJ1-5,CASSLVLLGTGGGQPQHF,TGTGCCAGCAGCTTAGTTCTTCTAGGGACAGGGGGCGGTCAGCCCCAGCATTTT
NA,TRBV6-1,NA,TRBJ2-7,CASSDLPAGQYF,TGTGCCAGCAGTGACCTACCGGCAGGGCAGTACTTC
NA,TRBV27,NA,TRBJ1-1,CASSLSPAMNTEAFF,TGTGCCAGCAGTTTATCTCCGGCGATGAACACTGAAGCTTTCTTT
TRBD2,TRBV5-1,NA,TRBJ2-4,CASSSELAGKNIQYF,TGCGCCAGCAGCTCCGAACTAGCGGGGAAAAACATTCAGTACTTC
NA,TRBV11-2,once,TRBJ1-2,CASSSDGLYGYTF,TGTGCCAGCAGCTCCGACGGGCTCTATGGCTACACCTTC
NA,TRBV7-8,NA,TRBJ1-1,CASSLGQANTEAFF,TGTGCCAGCAGCTTAGGTCAGGCGAACACTGAAGCTTTCTTT
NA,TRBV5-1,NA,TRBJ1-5,CASSLEGVGNQPQHF,TGCGCCAGCAGCTTGGAGGGGGTAGGTAATCAGCCCCAGCATTTT
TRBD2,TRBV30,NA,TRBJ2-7,CAWSHTRTSGGAREQYF,TGTGCCTGGAGCCATACCAGGACTAGCGGGGGGGCGAGGGAGCAGTACTTC
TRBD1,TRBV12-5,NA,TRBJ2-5,CASGPGQGLETQYF,TGTGCTAGTGGGCCGGGACAGGGGTTGGAGACCCAGTACTTC
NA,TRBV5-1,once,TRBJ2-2,CASSLVGGYTGELFF,TGCGCCAGCAGCTTGGTTGGGGGATACACCGGGGAGCTGTTTTTT
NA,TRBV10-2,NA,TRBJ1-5,CASSGLRDQPQHF,TGCGCCAGCAGTGGGCTCAGAGATCAGCCCCAGCATTTT
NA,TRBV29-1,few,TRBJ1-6,CSVQSAGRDSPLHF,TGCAGCGTTCAGTCCGCAGGGCGGGATTCACCCCTCCACTTT
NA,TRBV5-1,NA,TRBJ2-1,CASSFSWSLDSNEQFF,TGCGCCAGCAGCTTCTCTTGGTCTTTAGACAGCAATGAGCAGTTCTTC
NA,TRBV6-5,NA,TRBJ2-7,CASSYSRGPSYEQYF,TGTGCCAGCAGTTACTCGAGGGGACCCTCCTACGAGCAGTACTTC
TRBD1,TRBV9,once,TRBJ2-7,CASSVSGQGSYEQYF,TGTGCCAGCAGCGTCTCGGGACAGGGTTCCTACGAGCAGTACTTC
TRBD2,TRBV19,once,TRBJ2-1,CASRKAGGSSYNEQFF,TGTGCCAGTAGAAAAGCGGGAGGGTCCTCCTACAATGAGCAGTTCTTC
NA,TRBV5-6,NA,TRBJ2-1,CASSLGARGYNEQFF,TGTGCCAGCAGCTTGGGGGCTCGCGGGTACAATGAGCAGTTCTTC
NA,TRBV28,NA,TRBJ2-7,CASTKLDRDSYEQYF,TGTGCCAGCACCAAGCTCGACAGAGATTCCTACGAGCAGTACTTC
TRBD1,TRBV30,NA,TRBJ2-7,CAWRPKQVTGGYEQYF,TGTGCCTGGAGACCCAAACAGGTGACAGGGGGGTACGAGCAGTACTTC
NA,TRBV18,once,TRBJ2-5,CASSPLLLQGDLETQYF,TGTGCCAGCTCACCACTCCTGCTACAGGGAGATTTAGAGACCCAGTACTTC
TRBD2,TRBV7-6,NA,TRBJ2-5,CASSAGPSGVQETQYF,TGTGCCAGCAGCGCCGGCCCTAGCGGGGTCCAAGAGACCCAGTACTTC
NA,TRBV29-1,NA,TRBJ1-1,CSVVRAGTEAFF,TGCAGCGTTGTAAGGGCGGGCACTGAAGCTTTCTTT
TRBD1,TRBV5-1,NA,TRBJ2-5,CASSFSRDRGGTQYF,TGCGCCAGCAGCTTCTCCCGGGACAGGGGTGGGACCCAGTACTTC
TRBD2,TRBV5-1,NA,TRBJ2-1,CASSPGLRDYQSSYNEQFF,TGCGCCAGCAGCCCGGGCCTCCGGGACTACCAAAGCTCCTACAATGAGCAGTTCTTC
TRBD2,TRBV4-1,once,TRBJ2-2,CASSQAPGGREAGELFF,TGCGCCAGCAGCCAAGCCCCGGGGGGGCGGGAAGCCGGGGAGCTGTTTTTT
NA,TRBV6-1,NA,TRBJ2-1,CASKKVDEQFF,TGTGCCAGCAAAAAGGTAGATGAGCAGTTCTTC
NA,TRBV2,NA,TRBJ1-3,CASLPRVDSSGNTIYF,TGTGCCAGCCTCCCGAGGGTGGACAGCTCTGGAAACACCATATATTTT